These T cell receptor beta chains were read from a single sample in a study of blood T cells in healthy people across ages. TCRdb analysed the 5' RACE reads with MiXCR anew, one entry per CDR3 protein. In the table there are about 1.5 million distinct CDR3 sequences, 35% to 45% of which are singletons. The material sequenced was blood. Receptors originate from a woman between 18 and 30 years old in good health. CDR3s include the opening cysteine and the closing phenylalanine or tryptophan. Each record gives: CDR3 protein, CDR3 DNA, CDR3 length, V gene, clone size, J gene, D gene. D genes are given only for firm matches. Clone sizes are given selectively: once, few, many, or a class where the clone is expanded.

CSARSSRGFTEAFF | TGCAGTGCTAGGTCGTCCAGGGGATTTACTGAAGCTTTCTTT | 14 | TRBV20-1 | NA | TRBJ1-1 | NA
CARKHEPQNF | TGTGCCAGAAAACATGAGCCCCAGAATTTT | 10 | TRBV6-2/TRBV6-3 | NA | TRBJ1-5 | NA
CASSPGTGTGQTEAFF | TGTGCCAGCAGCCCCGGTACCGGGACAGGGCAAACTGAAGCTTTCTTT | 16 | TRBV9 | NA | TRBJ1-1 | TRBD1
CASSELRDLTDTQYF | TGCGCCAGCAGTGAATTGCGGGATCTCACAGATACGCAGTATTTT | 15 | TRBV5-1 | NA | TRBJ2-3 | NA
CSVGTSGRGWEQYF | TGCAGCGTTGGGACTAGCGGGAGGGGCTGGGAGCAGTACTTC | 14 | TRBV29-1 | few | TRBJ2-7 | TRBD2
CASSETTGDQPQHF | TGTGCCAGCAGTGAGACGACAGGGGATCAGCCCCAGCATTTT | 14 | TRBV2 | NA | TRBJ1-5 | TRBD1
CSVSTSGGGPNEQFF | TGCAGTGTTTCGACTAGCGGGGGGGGTCCCAATGAGCAGTTCTTC | 15 | TRBV20-1 | NA | TRBJ2-1 | TRBD2
CASSLVRTSGGTDTQYF | TGTGCCAGCAGCTTAGTTCGGACTAGCGGGGGTACAGATACGCAGTATTTT | 17 | TRBV7-2 | NA | TRBJ2-3 | TRBD2
CASSLWGAGSGANVLTF | TGTGCCAGCAGCTTATGGGGGGCTGGCTCTGGGGCCAACGTCCTGACTTTC | 17 | TRBV7-2 | once | TRBJ2-6 | NA
CASARSPEGETQYF | TGTGCCAGTGCTAGATCCCCGGAAGGCGAGACCCAGTACTTC | 14 | TRBV6-5 | few | TRBJ2-5 | NA
CAISDWAGTYNEQFF | TGTGCCATCAGTGATTGGGCGGGAACCTACAATGAGCAGTTCTTC | 15 | TRBV10-3 | few | TRBJ2-1 | NA
CSVAGTGGIYGYTF | TGCAGCGTCGCCGGGACAGGGGGAATCTATGGCTACACCTTC | 14 | TRBV29-1 | NA | TRBJ1-2 | TRBD1
CAHRPRGAKNIQYF | TGTGCTCACCGCCCCAGGGGAGCCAAAAACATTCAGTACTTC | 14 | TRBV7-7 | few | TRBJ2-4 | NA
CSARGTSGRGKISTDTQYF | TGCAGTGCTAGGGGGACTAGCGGGAGGGGGAAGATAAGCACAGATACGCAGTATTTT | 19 | TRBV20-1 | NA | TRBJ2-3 | TRBD2
CASGQTQGDTEAFF | TGCGCCAGCGGCCAAACACAGGGGGATACTGAAGCTTTCTTT | 14 | TRBV4-1 | NA | TRBJ1-1 | TRBD1
CASSRGDNYNEQFF | TGTGCCAGCAGCCGTGGGGATAACTACAATGAGCAGTTCTTC | 14 | TRBV6-2/TRBV6-3 | many | TRBJ2-1 | NA
CASSARRNIQYF | TGTGCCAGCAGTGCTAGAAGGAACATTCAGTACTTC | 12 | TRBV6-2/TRBV6-3 | few | TRBJ2-4 | NA
CASSRTLAGEQFF | TGTGCCAGCAGTCGAACTTTGGCAGGTGAGCAGTTCTTC | 13 | TRBV25-1 | once | TRBJ2-1 | NA
CASIRMGANYGYTF | TGTGCCAGCATTCGAATGGGTGCCAACTATGGCTACACCTTC | 14 | TRBV6-4 | few | TRBJ1-2 | NA
CASSLTTTGGTGEQYF | TGCGCCAGCAGCTTGACGACGACAGGGGGAACGGGGGAGCAGTACTTC | 16 | TRBV5-1 | NA | TRBJ2-7 | TRBD1
CASKRAGASDTQYF | TGCGCCAGCAAGCGAGCGGGAGCCTCAGATACGCAGTATTTT | 14 | TRBV5-1 | few | TRBJ2-3 | TRBD2
CSVGQGFTDTQYF | TGCAGCGTTGGACAGGGCTTCACAGATACGCAGTATTTT | 13 | TRBV29-1 | many | TRBJ2-3 | TRBD1
CASSQGRAVASEQFF | TGTGCCAGCAGCCAAGGGAGAGCGGTTGCGAGTGAGCAGTTCTTC | 15 | TRBV4-2 | NA | TRBJ2-1 | NA
CASSRTGDPNYGYTF | TGTGCCAGCAGCCGGACAGGAGACCCTAACTATGGCTACACCTTC | 15 | TRBV3-1 | NA | TRBJ1-2 | TRBD1
CASSSGHYDYEQYF | TGTGCCAGCAGCTCGGGACATTACGACTACGAGCAGTACTTC | 14 | TRBV7-2 | few | TRBJ2-7 | NA
CASSFQGVNTEAFF | TGCGCCAGCTCCTTTCAGGGCGTGAACACTGAAGCTTTCTTT | 14 | TRBV5-1 | few | TRBJ1-1 | NA
CASSSRDGPFNYGYTF | TGTGCCAGCAGTTCCCGGGACGGCCCCTTTAACTATGGCTACACCTTC | 16 | TRBV27 | NA | TRBJ1-2 | NA
CASSSKPPSSSSYNEQFF | TGTGCCAGCAGTTCTAAACCCCCTAGTAGCAGCTCCTACAATGAGCAGTTCTTC | 18 | TRBV6-2/TRBV6-3 | few | TRBJ2-1 | NA
CASRQGREQYF | TGTGCCAGCAGACAGGGCAGGGAGCAGTACTTC | 11 | TRBV6-4 | NA | TRBJ2-7 | NA
CSARVRRGSNQPQHF | TGCAGTGCTAGAGTCCGGAGAGGTAGCAATCAGCCCCAGCATTTT | 15 | TRBV20-1 | NA | TRBJ1-5 | NA
CSAAPHTGWSSKNIQYF | TGCAGTGCTGCCCCCCATACAGGGTGGAGTTCCAAAAACATTCAGTACTTC | 17 | TRBV20-1 | few | TRBJ2-4 | NA
CTSSQGRAGSWETQYF | TGCACCAGCAGCCAAGGGCGGGCAGGGTCATGGGAGACCCAGTACTTC | 16 | TRBV4-3 | few | TRBJ2-5 | NA
CASNWGLPDTQYF | TGTGCCAGCAACTGGGGACTCCCGGATACGCAGTATTTT | 13 | TRBV2 | NA | TRBJ2-3 | NA
CASSDRGVGSYNEQYF | TGTGCCAGCAGCGACCGGGGGGTCGGGTCCTACAATGAGCAGTACTTC | 16 | TRBV6-2/TRBV6-3 | NA | TRBJ2-7 | TRBD2
CASSSLAGGYISYEQYF | TGTGCCAGCAGCTCCCTAGCGGGGGGATATATCTCCTACGAGCAGTACTTC | 17 | TRBV12-3/TRBV12-4 | few | TRBJ2-7 | TRBD2
CSVVLAGLADTQYF | TGCAGCGTTGTTCTAGCGGGACTTGCAGATACGCAGTATTTT | 14 | TRBV29-1 | few | TRBJ2-3 | TRBD2
CASSGSATLYNEQFF | TGCGCCAGCAGTGGAAGCGCCACCCTCTACAATGAGCAGTTCTTC | 15 | TRBV10-2 | NA | TRBJ2-1 | NA
CSARGAAPSYEQYF | TGCAGTGCTAGAGGGGCAGCGCCTTCCTACGAGCAGTACTTC | 14 | TRBV20-1 | NA | TRBJ2-7 | NA
CAGSRPGLAANEQFF | TGTGCCGGCAGTCGTCCGGGACTAGCGGCGAATGAGCAGTTCTTC | 15 | TRBV2 | NA | TRBJ2-1 | TRBD2
CASSASPNQPQHF | TGTGCCAGCAGCGCCTCCCCGAACCAGCCCCAGCATTTT | 13 | TRBV9 | NA | TRBJ1-5 | NA
CASSLAGVHQPQHF | TGTGCCAGCAGCTTGGCGGGGGTTCATCAGCCCCAGCATTTT | 14 | TRBV5-6 | few | TRBJ1-5 | NA
CATSRDPGRNTGELFF | TGTGCCACCAGCAGAGACCCAGGGAGGAACACCGGGGAGCTGTTTTTT | 16 | TRBV15 | NA | TRBJ2-2 | NA
CASSPQTRLVGELFF | TGTGCCAGCAGCCCCCAGACTAGATTGGTCGGGGAGCTGTTTTTT | 15 | TRBV9 | NA | TRBJ2-2 | NA
CASSLRPGWDNSPLHF | TGTGCCAGCAGTTTACGTCCCGGGTGGGATAATTCACCCCTCCACTTT | 16 | TRBV12-3/TRBV12-4 | NA | TRBJ1-6 | NA
CASSYSRGRPLYEQYF | TGTGCCAGCAGTTACAGCAGGGGTCGCCCCCTCTACGAGCAGTACTTC | 16 | TRBV6-2/TRBV6-3 | NA | TRBJ2-7 | NA
CASSSLTGWIGPTNEKLFF | TGTGCCAGCAGTTCCCTGACAGGGTGGATTGGTCCAACTAATGAAAAACTGTTTTTT | 19 | TRBV27 | few | TRBJ1-4 | TRBD1
CASTSARNYGYTF | TGTGCCAGCACCTCCGCCCGGAACTATGGCTACACCTTC | 13 | TRBV7-9 | few | TRBJ1-2 | NA
CASSETRGGGANVLTF | TGTGCCAGCTCAGAGACCAGGGGTGGAGGGGCCAACGTCCTGACTTTC | 16 | TRBV18 | NA | TRBJ2-6 | NA
CASSRAGPKNIQYF | TGTGCCAGCAGCAGGGCAGGGCCCAAAAACATTCAGTACTTC | 14 | TRBV6-5 | NA | TRBJ2-4 | NA
CASSLALGAKNIQYF | TGTGCCAGCAGCTTAGCGTTGGGAGCCAAAAACATTCAGTACTTC | 15 | TRBV7-9 | once | TRBJ2-4 | NA
CASSSGTSGGSEQFF | TGTGCCAGCAGTTCAGGGACTAGCGGGGGCTCCGAGCAGTTCTTC | 15 | TRBV27 | NA | TRBJ2-1 | TRBD2
CASSLSGTGNGANVLTF | TGTGCCAGCAGCTTATCCGGGACAGGGAATGGGGCCAACGTCCTGACTTTC | 17 | TRBV7-9 | few | TRBJ2-6 | TRBD1
CASRPARQAFNEKLFF | TGTGCCAGCAGACCCGCCCGACAGGCGTTTAATGAAAAACTGTTTTTT | 16 | TRBV6-6 | NA | TRBJ1-4 | NA
CASSVRQGRTETQYF | TGTGCCAGCTCAGTTCGACAGGGCCGAACGGAGACCCAGTACTTC | 15 | TRBV18 | few | TRBJ2-5 | TRBD1
CASSPRRTEGTDTQYF | TGTGCCAGCTCACCAAGGAGAACGGAGGGCACAGATACGCAGTATTTT | 16 | TRBV18 | NA | TRBJ2-3 | NA
CSARGDGEYRYGYTF | TGCAGTGCTAGGGGGGATGGGGAATACCGTTATGGCTACACCTTC | 15 | TRBV20-1 | NA | TRBJ1-2 | NA
CASSFTGVNNEQYF | TGTGCCAGCAGTTTTACAGGGGTCAACAACGAGCAGTACTTC | 14 | TRBV12-3/TRBV12-4 | many | TRBJ2-7 | TRBD1